The 19 T cell receptor beta chains below were found in one sample sequenced in a study of cytomegalovirus exposure and HLA in healthy donors. Amplification used 60 Vbeta primers and 13 Jbeta primers. The data were produced by immunoSEQ multiplex PCR, yet TCRdb's version contains in-frame clones alone and is incomplete. The sample lists 150,000 to 200,000 clones, 70% to 90% seen once, with roughly 10% in the top ten. What was sequenced was PBMCs. The receptors originated from a man aged 18 to 35 in good health and CMV-seropositive.

This clone has only one observation. This sequence joins TRBV18 and TRBJ1-1, with D possibly TRBD1 on 6 matching bases. The germline V and J ends were trimmed by 5 bases and 3 bases, with 19 bases remaining between them. Germline-derived CDR1 and CDR2 are KGHSH and LQKENI. There are 16 residues in the CDR3. CDR3 loop: CASSAQPGAPDTEAFF. DNA for the CDR3: TGTGCCAGCTCAGCACAACCAGGGGCGCCCGACACTGAAGCTTTCTTT.

A few counts support this clone. The V gene is TRBV4-3, the J gene TRBJ2-1; D not certain. Germline CDR1 is LGHNA and CDR2 is YSLEER. V lost 2 bases and J lost 5, with 13 bases in between. The CDR3 totals 15 residues. The DNA for the CDR3 is TGCGCCAGCAGCCAACGTGTATCCCAGAACAATGAGCAGTTCTTC. It encodes CASSQRVSQNNEQFF.

The chain recombines TRBV27 with TRBJ1-1, with TRBD1 matching 7 bases. Germline V gene lookup returns CDR1 MNHEY and CDR2 SMNVEV (reference sequence). The CDR3 sequence is 14 residues long. J lost 1 base, V lost 5 bases, and 4 bases had no gene match. The CDR3 nucleotides read TGTGCCAGCAGTCCCTACAGGGGGAACACTGAAGCTTTCTTT. It encodes CASSPYRGNTEAFF.

This chain connects TRBV7-9 to TRBJ1-2; D possibly corresponds to TRBD1 (6 bases). V shed 2 bases and J shed 1 base, with 14 bases lying between them. The CDR3 is 16 amino acids. Germline CDR1 is SEHNR and CDR2 is FQNEAQ (reference sequence). CDR3 residues: CASSLSQGTYNYGYTF. The DNA of the CDR3 is TGTGCCAGCAGCTTATCTCAGGGGACCTATAACTATGGCTACACCTTC.

V and J are TRBV28 and TRBJ1-5, with TRBD1 identical over 8 bases. CDR1 is MDHEN and CDR2 is SYDVKM in the germline V gene. Trimming removed 4 bases from V and 1 base from J; junction bases left unmatched: 6. The CDR3 has 16 residues. CDR3 loop: CASSSQGTGSNQPQHF. The CDR3 DNA sequence: TGTGCCAGCAGTTCACAGGGGACAGGAAGCAATCAGCCCCAGCATTTT.

Written as DNA, the CDR3 is TGCGCCAGCAGCGAAGGACAGGGGAAGACTGGAAACACCATATATTTT. Amino acid sequence: CASSEGQGKTGNTIYF. The chain combines TRBV5-1 with TRBJ1-3, with TRBD1 matching 9 bases. CDR1 and CDR2 (germline): SGHRS, YFSETQ. This CDR3 contains 16 residues. J lost 2 bases, V lost 4 bases, and 7 bases had no gene match.

The V call is TRBV7-3, the J call TRBJ2-3; no firm D call. Per the germline V gene, CDR1 is SGHTA and CDR2 is FQGTGA. There are 14 residues in the CDR3. Between the trimmed V and J ends, which lost 2 bases and 2 bases, there was a span of 8 bases. CDR3 DNA sequence: TGTGCCAGCAGCTTAGTGTCTCTCACAGATACGCAGTATTTT. It encodes CASSLVSLTDTQYF. Based on the CDR3 plus reference TRBV7-3 and TRBJ2-3, the full variable domain is GAGVSQTPSNKVTEKGKYVELRCDPISGHTALYWYRQSLGQGPEFLIYFQGTGAADDSGLPNDRFFAVRPEGSVSTLKIQRTERGDSAVYLCASSLVSLTDTQYFGPGTRLTVL.

The chain joins TRBV2 to TRBJ2-1, with D possibly TRBD1 on 6 matching bases. The length of the CDR3 is 14 residues. Trimming removed 7 bases from V and 9 bases from J, with 19 bases in between. Germline assignment: CDR1 SNHLY and CDR2 FYNNEI. CDR3 in amino acids: CASTFSGDKGEQFF. DNA of the CDR3: TGTGCCAGCACCTTTTCAGGGGACAAAGGTGAGCAGTTCTTC.

The chain combines TRBV27 with TRBJ1-2; 7 nucleotides line up with TRBD1. Germline assignment: CDR1 MNHEY and CDR2 SMNVEV (reference sequence). V lost 5 bases, J lost 6 bases, and 3 bases stayed unmatched. CDR3 length: 12 amino acids. DNA of the CDR3: TGTGCCAGCAGTCGACAGGGCCATGGCTACACCTTC. Translating gives CASSRQGHGYTF.

V and J are TRBV11-2 and TRBJ2-5; 11 bases match TRBD1. There are 18 residues in the CDR3. J was trimmed by 5 bases and V by 3 bases; bases with no gene match: 14. Germline loops: CDR1 SGHAT, CDR2 FQNNGV. DNA for the CDR3: TGTGCCAGCAGCTTTTCAGTCGGCTGGACAGGGGGCCGGGAGACCCAGTACTTC. This gives the protein CASSFSVGWTGGRETQYF.

This chain joins TRBV5-4 and TRBJ1-1; D is unresolved. CDR1 and CDR2 from the germline V gene are SGHNT and YYREEE (reference sequence). V was shortened by 0 bases and J by 7 bases, with 10 bases between the two germline ends. This CDR3 has 13 amino acids. The CDR3 sequence is CASSLASGDEAFF. CDR3 bases: TGTGCCAGCAGCTTGGCCTCGGGAGATGAAGCTTTCTTT.

This sequence joins TRBV20-1 and TRBJ2-5, with unresolved D. This CDR3 contains 11 residues. Trimming took off 6 bases at V and 1 base at J, with 6 bases between the two ends. The germline V gene has CDR1 DFQATT and CDR2 SNEGSKA (reference sequence). This chain's CDR3 is CSASTQETQYF. The CDR3 DNA sequence: TGCAGTGCCAGTACCCAAGAGACCCAGTACTTC.

The sample holds one count of this clone. The chain carries TRBV11-1 and TRBJ2-7, with TRBD2 identical over 10 bases. Germline V lookup: CDR1 SGHAT, CDR2 FQDESV (reference sequence). Trimming cost V 4 bases and J 2 bases; bases outside gene matches: 2. The CDR3 has 14 residues. The CDR3 here is CASSWSGGAYEQYF. CDR3 bases: TGTGCCAGCAGCTGGAGCGGGGGGGCCTACGAGCAGTACTTC. The variable domain in full, completed from reference TRBV11-1 and TRBJ2-7, reads EAEVAQSPRYKITEKSQAVAFWCDPISGHATLYWYRQILGQGPELLVQFQDESVVDDSQLPKDRFSAERLKGVDSTLKIQPAELGDSAMYLCASSWSGGAYEQYFGPGTRLTVT.

This clone was recorded only once. At one end, the junction sequence differs from germline, possibly due to a read error. V and J are TRBV6-6 and TRBJ2-7, with 7 bases identical to TRBD1. There are 16 residues in the CDR3. Germline V gene data show CDR1 as MNHNY and CDR2 as SVGAGI (reference sequence). CDR3 amino acids: CASNYRTGDSSYEQYF. The CDR3 nucleotides are TGTGCCAGCAATTACAGGACAGGCGATAGCTCCTACGAGCAGTACTTC.

V usage is TRBV5-6 and J usage is TRBJ1-5; D is uncertain. Germline assignment: CDR1 SGHDT and CDR2 YYEEEE. V was clipped by 4 bases and J by 2 bases, with 10 bases between them. The CDR3 has 14 amino acids. The CDR3 DNA is TGTGCCAGCAGCCCTGGTCGGGGCAATCAGCCCCAGCATTTT. This encodes CASSPGRGNQPQHF.

This clone appeared a single time. The CDR3 bases are TGTGCCAGCAGCTCTTCCTGGGAGCAGTACTTC. This translates into CASSSSWEQYF. The chain combines TRBV5-6 with TRBJ2-5; weak D call: TRBD2 (5 bases). Germline CDR1 and CDR2: SGHDT and YYEEEE. The CDR3 contains 11 residues. The germline V and J ends were trimmed by 3 bases and 11 bases, with 11 bases remaining between them.

The sample holds one count of this clone. The chain is built from TRBV6-1 and TRBJ2-2, with 11 bases identical to TRBD2. The V gene's germline CDR1 is MNHNS and CDR2 SASEGT. Losses at the gene ends were 0 bases for V and 6 bases for J; bases not matched to a gene: 0. The CDR3 consists of 15 residues. CDR3 sequence: CASSEASGGAGELFF. The CDR3 DNA is TGTGCCAGCAGTGAAGCTAGCGGGGGGGCCGGGGAGCTGTTTTTT.

V and J are TRBV9 and TRBJ1-3; D is perhaps TRBD1 (5 bases). CDR1 and CDR2 from the germline V gene are SGDLS and YYNGEE. The CDR3 contains 16 residues. The V end lost 3 bases, the J end lost 2 bases, and 15 bases lay between the germline ends. As DNA, the CDR3 is TGTGCCAGCAGCGGAACACCCCGGGGGGCTGGAAACACCATATATTTT. The encoded protein is CASSGTPRGAGNTIYF.

The chain uses TRBV6-6 and TRBJ1-1; 9 positions match TRBD1. The CDR3 covers 14 residues. The V segment lost 7 bases and the J segment 4 bases; nucleotides outside the gene matches: 7. Germline V CDR1 and CDR2: MNHNY, SVGAGI (reference sequence). The CDR3: CASNPQGASTEAFF. The CDR3 nucleotides read TGTGCCAGCAACCCACAGGGGGCGTCCACTGAAGCTTTCTTT.